Presented here are 9 T cell receptor beta chains from one specimen sequenced in a study of shared clonotypes between healthy human individuals. Sequencing used immunoSEQ multiplex PCR; TCRdb keeps in-frame clones, though not all of them. The sample carries 2 million to 2.5 million clones, 90% to 95% recorded once. Material for sequencing was naive CD4+ T cells sorted from blood. Subset described: CD45RA+ positively selected. All receptors come from a young man in good health.

This clone was seen once. The chain has TRBV11-3 and TRBJ2-5; 14 bases are shared with TRBD2. This CDR3 has 15 amino acids. The germline V gene encodes CDR1 SGHNT and CDR2 YENEEA. V trimming: 5 bases; J trimming: 4 bases; junction bases outside the gene matches: 3. DNA for the CDR3: TGTGCCAGCAGCCGCGGACTAGCGGGAGGAGAGACCCAGTACTTC. Amino acid sequence: CASSRGLAGGETQYF.

The V call is TRBV7-2, the J call TRBJ2-2; the D gene is possibly TRBD2 (6 bases). CDR1 and CDR2 from the germline V gene are SGHTA and FQGNSA. There are 16 residues in the CDR3. V gave up 3 bases and J gave up 6 bases, with 17 bases separating them. CDR3 loop: CASSLSGTSRPGELFF. In nucleotides, the CDR3 is TGTGCCAGCAGCTTGTCCGGGACTTCTCGGCCCGGGGAGCTGTTTTTT.

The rearrangement links TRBV19 to TRBJ1-1, with D possibly matching TRBD1 (5 bases). CDR1 and CDR2 (germline): LNHDA, SQIVND (reference sequence). CDR3 size: 12 residues. The V end lost 6 bases, the J end lost 3 bases, and 8 bases lay between the germline ends. DNA for the CDR3: TGTGCCAGTAGGGGGACGTACACTGAAGCTTTCTTT. It codes for CASRGTYTEAFF. The full variable domain, completed using reference TRBV19 and TRBJ1-1, is DGGITQSPKYLFRKEGQNVTLSCEQNLNHDAMYWYRQDPGQGLRLIYYSQIVNDFQKGDIAEGYSVSREKKESFPLTVTSAQKNPTAFYLCASRGTYTEAFFGQGTRLTVV.

J is TRBJ2-7 and V is TRBV18; TRBD1 aligns across 7 bases. With V trimmed by 6 bases and J by 2 bases, 7 bases remained unmatched. Germline CDR1 reads KGHSH; CDR2 reads LQKENI. This CDR3 has 14 residues. The DNA for the CDR3 is TGTGCCAGCTCCCCTACGGGACAGACCTACGAGCAGTACTTC. Translated, it gives CASSPTGQTYEQYF.

Note on this clone: Within the sample, other DNA sequences also encode this same CDR3. The chain couples TRBV7-9 to TRBJ1-5; TRBD1 is a possible D gene (5 bases). CDR3 length equals 14 residues. The V end was cut by 5 bases, the J end by 6 bases, with 14 bases between. Germline CDR1 and CDR2: SEHNR and FQNEAQ (reference sequence). CDR3 region: CASSPGTGGQPQHF. DNA for the CDR3: TGTGCCAGCAGCCCCGGGACGGGGGGTCAGCCCCAGCATTTT. Supplemented by reference TRBV7-9 and TRBJ1-5, the full variable domain reads DTGVSQNPRHKITKRGQNVTFRCDPISEHNRLYWYRQTLGQGPEFLTYFQNEAQLEKSRLLSDRFSAERPKGSFSTLEIQRTEQGDSAMYLCASSPGTGGQPQHFGDGTRLSIL.

The gene calls are TRBV5-1 and TRBJ2-3; D unclear. V shed 0 bases and J shed 2 bases, with 13 bases lying between them. The length of the CDR3 is 16 residues. CDR1 is SGHRS, CDR2 YFSETQ, per germline. The CDR3 DNA follows: TGCGCCAGCAGCTTGGTACCGAGCGCGTACACAGATACGCAGTATTTT. This encodes CASSLVPSAYTDTQYF.

About this clone: One end of the junction fails to match germline, which may point to a read error. The genes are TRBV6-4 and TRBJ2-1; 8 bases fit TRBD1. The germline V gene has CDR1 MRHNA and CDR2 SNTAGT. This CDR3 spans 17 amino acids. The CDR3, as DNA: TGTGCCAGCAGGGACTGGGAGGCAGGGGGCCTACAAAACGAGCAGTTCTTC. Translating gives CASRDWEAGGLQNEQFF.

The rearrangement uses TRBV5-4 and TRBJ2-1; 8 bases are a match to TRBD1. J lost 4 bases, V lost 4 bases, and 7 bases had no gene match. Germline V CDR1 and CDR2: SGHNT, YYREEE (reference sequence). The CDR3 is 15 residues long. The CDR3 sequence: CASSKSGQGYNEQFF. CDR3 DNA: TGTGCCAGCAGCAAGTCCGGACAGGGTTACAATGAGCAGTTCTTC.

The genes are TRBV5-1 and TRBJ2-7, with TRBD2 matching over 9 bases. The germline CDR1 and CDR2 sequences are SGHRS and YFSETQ. V shed 8 bases and J 7 bases; nucleotides not matched to a gene: 10. This CDR3 has 13 residues. The CDR3 DNA reads TGCGCCAGTTCTAGCGGGACTACGGGAGAGCAGTACTTC. It is translated as CASSSGTTGEQYF.